A single sample gave rise to the 7 T cell receptor beta chains below, sequenced in a study of blood T cell repertoires in COVID-19. Sequencing was performed with immunoSEQ multiplex PCR; in TCRdb, only in-frame clones are kept and a portion is missing. The repertoire holds about 210,000 clones, with 80% to 90% as singletons. The material sequenced was peripheral blood. The receptors shown here come from a man aged 18 to 29 with active or convalescent COVID-19.

This clone was seen only once. V and J are TRBV25-1 and TRBJ1-3; D is unresolved. The CDR3 length is 17 residues. Per the germline V gene, CDR1 is MGHDK and CDR2 is SYGVNS. The V gene lost 5 bases and the J gene lost 3 bases, with 20 bases spanning the gap. CDR3 residues: CASSPSERLTGGNTIYF. In DNA, the CDR3 is TGTGCCAGCAGTCCCTCTGAACGACTTACTGGTGGAAACACCATATATTTT.

V usage is TRBV12-3 or TRBV12-4 and J usage is TRBJ2-7; D is possibly TRBD2 (6 bases). V shed 2 bases and J shed 6 bases, with 11 bases lying between them. The CDR3 sequence is 13 residues long. The CDR3 DNA is TGTGCCAGCAGTTTAATGGGGGGAGGCGAGCAGTACTTC. The encoded protein is CASSLMGGGEQYF.

The V gene is TRBV6-6, the J gene TRBJ1-3; 7 nucleotides line up with TRBD1. Germline CDR1 reads MNHNY; CDR2 reads SVGAGI (reference sequence). This CDR3 has 13 amino acids. Losses at the gene ends were 8 bases for V and 3 bases for J; bases not matched to a gene: 4. CDR3 nucleotide sequence: TGTGCCAGCGGGGACAGCGTTGGAAACACCATATATTTT. Translated, it gives CASGDSVGNTIYF.

The table lists this clone with a count of one. J is TRBJ2-2 and V is TRBV29-1; 12 bases map to TRBD2. The CDR3 runs 19 residues. The germline CDR1 and CDR2 sequences are SQVTM and ANQGSEA. V lost 4 bases to trimming and J lost 2 bases; unmatched junction nucleotides: 14. This CDR3 is CSVGTSSSGRGPNTGELFF. The CDR3 bases are TGCAGCGTTGGGACGTCGTCTAGCGGGAGGGGTCCCAACACCGGGGAGCTGTTTTTT.

The chain recombines TRBV5-1 with TRBJ1-5, with 9 bases lining up with TRBD1. From germline, CDR1 is SGHRS and CDR2 YFSETQ. The CDR3 contains 16 residues. V trimming: 0 bases; J trimming: 1 base; junction bases outside the gene matches: 2. The CDR3 sequence: CASSLGDRESNQPQHF. The CDR3 coding sequence is TGCGCCAGCAGCTTGGGGGACAGGGAGAGCAATCAGCCCCAGCATTTT.

J is TRBJ2-3 and V is TRBV7-9; 8 nucleotides match TRBD2. The CDR3 is 15 residues long. Germline CDR1 SEHNR, CDR2 FQNEAQ (reference sequence). J was trimmed by 3 bases and V by 5 bases; bases with no gene match: 7. CDR3 sequence: CASSQVAGWTDTQYF. For the CDR3, the DNA is TGTGCCAGCAGCCAAGTAGCGGGGTGGACAGATACGCAGTATTTT.

This chain joins TRBV11-2 and TRBJ1-5; maybe TRBD1 (6 bases). With 5 bases removed from V and 1 base from J, the gap between germline ends came to 18 bases. Per germline, CDR1 SGHAT and CDR2 FQNNGV. The CDR3 totals 17 residues. The CDR3: CASSQSIRGASNQPQHF. Written as DNA, the CDR3 is TGTGCCAGCAGCCAATCGATCAGGGGCGCAAGCAATCAGCCCCAGCATTTT. Together with reference TRBV11-2 and TRBJ1-5, the CDR3 gives the full variable domain: EAGVAQSPRYKIIEKRQSVAFWCNPISGHATLYWYQQILGQGPKLLIQFQNNGVVDDSQLPKDRFSAERLKGVDSTLKIQPAKLEDSAVYLCASSQSIRGASNQPQHFGDGTRLSIL.